A single sample is the source of the 24 T cell receptor beta chains below, sequenced in a study of T cell responses to AZD1222 COVID-19 vaccine. This table comes from immunoSEQ multiplex PCR, and its TCRdb copy is limited to in-frame clones, with some not included. This sample has more than 70,000 clones, with approximately 89% found just once. The source material was peripheral blood, sampled 28 days after the second AZD1222 dose. Receptors originate from an adult who received the AZD1222 COVID-19 vaccine.

CDR3 coding DNA: TGTGCCAGCAGCGTCCGAGGGGAGCTCCACTTT. Encoded protein: CASSVRGELHF. V usage is TRBV7-9 and J usage is TRBJ1-6; D may be TRBD1 (5 bases). CDR1 SEHNR and CDR2 FQNEAQ come from the germline V gene (reference sequence). The CDR3 runs to 11 residues. The germline V and J ends were trimmed by 5 bases and 16 bases, with 12 bases remaining between them.

This clone was recorded once. The rearrangement uses TRBV6-4 and TRBJ2-3; 11 positions agree with TRBD2. V lost 5 bases, J lost 5 bases, and 6 bases stayed unmatched. Germline V gives CDR1 MRHNA, CDR2 SNTAGT. CDR3 length equals 15 residues. CDR3 DNA: TGTGCCAGCAGTCCCCTAGCGGGAGGCGGAGATACGCAGTATTTT. It yields the protein CASSPLAGGGDTQYF.

This clone was detected once. The chain employs TRBV14 and TRBJ2-5, with 8 bases that match TRBD2. CDR1 and CDR2 (germline): SGHDN, FVKESK. This CDR3 is 16 amino acids long. J lost 7 bases, V lost 5 bases, and 15 bases had no gene match. The CDR3 DNA reads TGTGCCAGCAGCTTTGCGGGAGGCGGACTCCCGAGGACCCAGTACTTC. Amino acid sequence: CASSFAGGGLPRTQYF.

This clone was recorded only once. The gene calls are TRBV19 and TRBJ1-5, with a weak D call TRBD1 (5 bases). V lost 2 bases, J lost 1 base, and 9 bases lay in between. The length of the CDR3 is 15 residues. The germline V gene encodes CDR1 LNHDA and CDR2 SQIVND (reference sequence). CDR3 residues: CASSILGGSNQPQHF. CDR3 sequence (DNA): TGTGCCAGTAGTATATTGGGGGGAAGCAATCAGCCCCAGCATTTT.

This rearrangement joins TRBV5-1 to TRBJ1-4; D is perhaps TRBD1 (5 bases). V lost 5 bases and J lost 4, with 24 bases in between. CDR1 is SGHRS, CDR2 YFSETQ, per germline. The length of the CDR3 is 18 residues. The CDR3 reads CASRDGDLPAMYNEKLFF. The CDR3 bases are TGCGCCAGCAGAGACGGGGACCTGCCCGCCATGTATAATGAAAAACTGTTTTTT.

The chain has TRBV15 and TRBJ1-2; 7 nucleotides align to TRBD1. The germline gives CDR1 LNHNV, CDR2 YYDKDF (reference sequence). This CDR3 has 13 amino acids. With 4 bases clipped from V and 4 bases from J, the junction kept 3 bases outside the gene matches. CDR3 loop: CATSTHRGYGYTF. CDR3 DNA: TGTGCCACCAGCACACACAGGGGCTATGGCTACACCTTC.

This chain connects TRBV6-6 to TRBJ1-2; no clear D gene. The CDR3 loop spans 14 amino acids. V lost 7 bases, J lost 2 bases, and 14 bases lay in between. Germline lookup yields CDR1 MNHNY and CDR2 SVGAGI (reference sequence). The DNA for the CDR3 is TGTGCCAGCATGATGGAAGGGAACAACTATGGCTACACCTTC. Residues: CASMMEGNNYGYTF.

This chain connects TRBV6-1 to TRBJ2-7, with 16 bases that match TRBD2. The CDR3 is made up of 19 amino acids. Germline V gene lookup returns CDR1 MNHNS and CDR2 SASEGT. Trimming removed 4 bases from V and 2 bases from J; junction bases left unmatched: 11. The CDR3 loop is CASSAPTGLAGGGTYEQYF. The CDR3, as DNA: TGTGCCAGCAGTGCCCCGACGGGACTAGCGGGAGGGGGGACCTACGAGCAGTACTTC.

This clone has just one count. The chain uses TRBV24-1 and TRBJ2-2; D is perhaps TRBD1 (5 bases). CDR3 length: 13 residues. Germline V gene data show CDR1 as KGHDR and CDR2 as SFDVKD. V was trimmed by 10 bases and J by 0 bases, leaving 8 bases between them. CDR3 sequence (DNA): TGTGCCACTTCAGGGACGAACACCGGGGAGCTGTTTTTT. Its translation: CATSGTNTGELFF.

This chain connects TRBV29-1 to TRBJ2-5; 9 bases agree with TRBD1. CDR1 SQVTM and CDR2 ANQGSEA come from the germline V gene. The trim removed 7 bases at V and 4 bases at J, leaving 4 bases unmatched. The CDR3 loop spans 12 amino acids. CDR3 DNA: TGCAGCGGGGGACAGGGAATAGAGACCCAGTACTTC. The encoded protein is CSGGQGIETQYF.

V is TRBV6-1 and J is TRBJ2-3; no clear D. CDR3 length equals 12 residues. The ends were cut back, 2 bases at V and 6 bases at J, with 6 bases in the middle. From germline, CDR1 is MNHNS and CDR2 SASEGT. CDR3 sequence: CASSELGDTQYF. DNA for the CDR3: TGTGCCAGCAGTGAACTAGGGGATACGCAGTATTTT.

The V call is TRBV3-1 (or the pseudogene TRBV3-2), the J call TRBJ2-7; 10 bases align to TRBD2. This CDR3 comprises 12 residues. V trimming: 1 base; J trimming: 13 bases; junction bases outside the gene matches: 4. Germline V lookup: CDR1 LGHDT, CDR2 YNNKEL (reference sequence). CDR3: CASSQGASGSYF. The CDR3 region has the DNA TGTGCCAGCAGCCAAGGGGCTAGCGGGAGCTACTTC.

This clone was seen only once. The gene calls are TRBV2 and TRBJ2-7; the match to TRBD2 covers 11 bases. This CDR3 contains 17 residues. Germline lookup yields CDR1 SNHLY and CDR2 FYNNEI. Unmatched junction bases numbered 16, after V lost 8 bases and J lost 4 bases. The CDR3 nucleotides are TGTGCCAGCCAGGGGGGGTTGTCGGGACTAGCGGAATACGAGCAGTACTTC. Translation gives CASQGGLSGLAEYEQYF.

The chain uses TRBV5-4 and TRBJ1-2; TRBD1 matches 8 bases. The CDR3 has 14 amino acids. CDR1 and CDR2 from the germline V gene are SGHNT and YYREEE (reference sequence). V trimming: 3 bases; J trimming: 5 bases; junction bases outside the gene matches: 6. DNA for the CDR3: TGTGCCAGCAGCTCCCCTACAGGGGGTTATGGCTACACCTTC. Translation: CASSSPTGGYGYTF.

The chain carries TRBV5-4 and TRBJ2-1; 9 nucleotides align to TRBD2. Unmatched junction bases numbered 3, after V lost 4 bases and J lost 1 base. Germline values: CDR1 SGHNT, CDR2 YYREEE (reference sequence). CDR3 length: 15 residues. CDR3 DNA: TGTGCCAGCAGCCCGACTAGCGGTTCCTACAATGAGCAGTTCTTC. Residues: CASSPTSGSYNEQFF.

This chain connects TRBV3-1 (or the pseudogene TRBV3-2) to TRBJ2-7; 10 bases are a match to TRBD1. CDR1 and CDR2 from the germline V gene are LGHDT and YNNKEL (reference sequence). The J segment lost 4 bases and the V segment lost 3 bases, leaving 6 bases of the junction unmatched. The length of the CDR3 is 15 residues. CDR3 sequence reads: CASSQPGQGYYEQYF. CDR3 in DNA: TGTGCCAGCAGCCAGCCGGGACAGGGGTATTACGAGCAGTACTTC.

J is TRBJ2-7 and V is TRBV27; 9 nucleotides agree with TRBD2. Unmatched junction bases numbered 1, after V lost 4 bases and J lost 3 bases. CDR1 is MNHEY and CDR2 is SMNVEV in the germline V gene (reference sequence). CDR3 size: 13 residues. The CDR3 reads CASSYSGSYEQYF. CDR3 DNA: TGTGCCAGCAGTTATAGCGGGAGCTACGAGCAGTACTTC.

The chain uses TRBV15 and TRBJ2-4, with D maybe TRBD1 (6 bases). V lost 0 bases to trimming and J lost 13 bases, with 13 bases between them. The CDR3 runs to 13 residues. Looked up from germline, CDR1 is LNHNV and CDR2 is YYDKDF (reference sequence). The CDR3 sequence is CATSRDRGTYQYF. The CDR3 nucleotides are TGTGCCACCAGCAGAGATCGTGGGACATACCAGTACTTC. The full variable domain, with the rest looked up from reference TRBV15 and TRBJ2-4, is DAMVIQNPRYQVTQFGKPVTLSCSQTLNHNVMYWYQQKSSQAPKLLFHYYDKDFNNEADTPDNFQSRRPNTSFCFLDIRSPGLGDTAMYLCATSRDRGTYQYFGAGTRLSVL.

This clone showed up just a few times. The chain employs TRBV5-1 and TRBJ2-2, with TRBD2 as a possible D gene (6 bases). CDR3 length: 15 residues. Trimming removed 3 bases from V and 1 base from J, with 10 bases in between. CDR1 and CDR2 from the germline V gene are SGHRS and YFSETQ. DNA for the CDR3: TGCGCCAGCAGCTCTTGGCGGGAGAACACCGGGGAGCTGTTTTTT. Its protein is CASSSWRENTGELFF.

A single count supports this clone. This rearrangement joins TRBV18 to TRBJ2-7, with D unresolved. Germline V gene sequence: CDR1 KGHSH, CDR2 LQKENI. The CDR3 spans 14 residues. With 1 base removed from V and 2 bases from J, the gap between germline ends came to 9 bases. This CDR3 reads CASSPRTRTYEQYF. CDR3 coding DNA: TGTGCCAGCTCACCACGGACGCGTACCTACGAGCAGTACTTC.

The chain uses TRBV10-3 and TRBJ1-5, with D possibly TRBD1 on 5 matching bases. Per germline, CDR1 ENHRY and CDR2 SYGVKD. This CDR3 has 12 amino acids. V lost 8 bases, J lost 7 bases, and 12 bases lay in between. CDR3 bases: TGTGCCATCGGCGTTCAGGGCCAGCCCCAGCATTTT. Encoded protein: CAIGVQGQPQHF.

The chain carries TRBV24-1 and TRBJ2-2; D might be TRBD2 (6 bases). This CDR3 region has 18 residues. Trimming took off 1 base at V and 4 bases at J, with 18 bases between the two ends. The V gene's germline CDR1 is KGHDR and CDR2 SFDVKD. The CDR3 loop reads CATSDFGVGQGGTGELFF. The CDR3 coding sequence is TGTGCCACCAGTGATTTTGGAGTCGGGCAGGGAGGCACCGGGGAGCTGTTTTTT.

The chain employs TRBV6-2 or TRBV6-3 and TRBJ2-1, with 11 positions matching TRBD2. V lost 3 bases and J lost 9; bases outside the gene matches: 4. Per the germline V gene, CDR1 is MNHEY and CDR2 is SVGEGT. The CDR3 runs 14 residues. For the CDR3, the DNA is TGTGCCAGCAGTTATACTAGCGGGGGCCGTGAGCAGTTCTTC. Its translation: CASSYTSGGREQFF.

The table lists this clone with a count of one. The CDR3 is CAWKKGPSTDTQYF. CDR3 sequence (DNA): TGTGCCTGGAAGAAGGGCCCTAGCACAGATACGCAGTATTTT. The chain couples TRBV30 to TRBJ2-3; no firm D call. The ends were cut back, 4 bases at V and 0 bases at J, with 11 bases in the middle. Germline assignment: CDR1 GTSNPN and CDR2 SVGIG (reference sequence). The CDR3 runs 14 residues.